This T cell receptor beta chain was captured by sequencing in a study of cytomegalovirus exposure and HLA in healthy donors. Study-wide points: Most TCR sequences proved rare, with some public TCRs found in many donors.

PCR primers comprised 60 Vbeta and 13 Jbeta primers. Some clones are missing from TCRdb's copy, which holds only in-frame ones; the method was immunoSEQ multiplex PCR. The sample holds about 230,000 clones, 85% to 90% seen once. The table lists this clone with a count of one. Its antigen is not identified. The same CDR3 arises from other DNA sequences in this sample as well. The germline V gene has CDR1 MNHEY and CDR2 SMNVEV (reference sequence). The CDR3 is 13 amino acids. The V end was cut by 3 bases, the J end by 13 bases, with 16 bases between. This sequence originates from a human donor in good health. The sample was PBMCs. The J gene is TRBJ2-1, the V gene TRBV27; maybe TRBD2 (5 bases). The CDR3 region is CASSFRIRGSQFF. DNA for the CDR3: TGTGCCAGCAGTTTCCGGATTCGCGGGTCACAGTTCTTC.